This is a list of T cell receptor beta chains from one sample in a study of blood T cells in healthy people across ages. In TCRdb, the 5' RACE reads were re-called with MiXCR into one record per CDR3 protein. The sample has approximately 900,000 distinct CDR3 sequences, around 48% seen once. Material: blood. These receptors all come from a young man in good health. Each CDR3 is given with its conserved first and last residue. D genes are given only for firm matches. Expanded clones are given a class, and other clones once, few, many or no size at all.

>NA|TRBJ2-4|14|NA|TRBV20-1
CSATPAVAKNIQYF
TGCAGTGCTACCCCTGCGGTGGCCAAAAACATTCAGTACTTC
>NA|TRBJ2-1|12|NA|TRBV29-1
CSVGGGHETQFF
TGCAGCGTTGGGGGCGGCCATGAGACCCAGTTCTTC
>NA|TRBJ2-7|11|NA|TRBV6-1
CASREFHEQYF
TGTGCCAGCAGAGAATTCCACGAGCAGTACTTC
>NA|TRBJ2-5|14|NA|TRBV5-1
CASSSGGYQETQYF
TGCGCCAGCAGCTCTGGAGGGTACCAAGAGACCCAGTACTTC
>NA|TRBJ2-5|17|NA|TRBV20-1
CSAVDRGRGAFKETQYF
TGCAGTGCTGTAGACAGGGGACGGGGGGCCTTCAAAGAGACCCAGTACTTC
>NA|TRBJ2-3|17|TRBD1|TRBV12-3/TRBV12-4
CASSPATGMIMTDTQYF
TGTGCCAGCAGCCCGGCGACAGGGATGATAATGACAGATACGCAGTATTTT
>NA|TRBJ2-1|16|TRBD2|TRBV2
CAGSEIGSGGIHEQFF
TGTGCCGGCAGTGAAATCGGTAGCGGGGGAATACATGAGCAGTTCTTC
>NA|TRBJ2-3|13|TRBD1|TRBV2
CASRDKQGSTQYF
TGTGCCAGCAGAGACAAACAGGGGTCTACGCAGTATTTT
>NA|TRBJ2-7|15|NA|TRBV21-1
CASSKVRDASYEQYF
TGTGCCAGCAGCAAAGTGCGGGACGCATCCTACGAGCAGTACTTC
>once|TRBJ2-3|17|TRBD1|TRBV7-2
CASSSRKRTGGTDTQYF
TGTGCCAGCAGCTCACGTAAAAGGACAGGGGGCACAGATACGCAGTATTTT
>NA|TRBJ2-5|18|NA|TRBV6-2/TRBV6-3
CASSYSTSEGAWGETQYF
TGTGCCAGCAGTTACTCGACTTCGGAGGGGGCCTGGGGGGAGACCCAGTACTTC
>NA|TRBJ2-7|14|NA|TRBV27
CASSLLAGRGEQYF
TGTGCCAGCAGTTTATTGGCAGGCAGGGGTGAGCAGTACTTC
>few|TRBJ2-7|15|NA|TRBV27
CASSLSVVSSYEQYF
TGTGCCAGCAGTTTATCAGTCGTTAGCTCCTACGAGCAGTACTTC
>few|TRBJ1-2|12|NA|TRBV10-1
CASSENGDGYTF
TGCGCCAGCAGTGAGAACGGGGATGGCTACACCTTC
>few|TRBJ2-7|15|NA|TRBV5-1
CASSLTGFDFYEQYF
TGCGCCAGCAGCTTGACGGGGTTCGATTTCTACGAGCAGTACTTC
>once|TRBJ1-4|16|NA|TRBV28
CASNPRTDLRSEKLFF
TGTGCCAGCAATCCCCGGACAGACCTCAGGAGCGAAAAACTGTTTTTT
>NA|TRBJ2-4|15|TRBD2|TRBV7-2
CASSPGGGAKNIQYF
TGTGCCAGCAGCCCCGGGGGGGGAGCCAAAAACATTCAGTACTTC
>once|TRBJ2-3|15|NA|TRBV2
CASSEGRSRRGTQYF
TGTGCCAGCAGTGAGGGCAGATCCCGTCGGGGTACGCAGTATTTT
>few|TRBJ2-1|12|NA|TRBV7-2
CASSLQSNEQFF
TGTGCCAGCAGCTTGCAGAGCAATGAGCAGTTCTTC
>NA|TRBJ2-2|18|NA|TRBV7-9
CASSSPRRRARDTGELFF
TGTGCCAGCAGCTCACCTAGGCGGAGGGCCCGGGACACCGGGGAGCTGTTTTTT
>NA|TRBJ2-7|15|NA|TRBV6-5
CANSYKARPSGEQYF
TGTGCCAACAGTTACAAAGCGCGCCCTTCCGGCGAGCAGTACTTC
>NA|TRBJ2-1|15|TRBD1|TRBV3-1
CASSLRTGNYNEQFF
TGTGCCAGCAGCCTACGGACAGGGAACTACAATGAGCAGTTCTTC
>NA|TRBJ2-7|12|NA|TRBV2
CASSELFYEQYF
TGTGCCAGCAGTGAATTATTTTACGAGCAGTACTTC
>many|TRBJ1-6|14|NA|TRBV7-3
CASSLGVSNSPLHF
TGTGCCAGCAGCCTAGGGGTCTCGAATTCACCCCTCCACTTT
>NA|TRBJ1-5|14|NA|TRBV28
CASREGWNNQPQHF
TGTGCCAGCCGAGAGGGTTGGAACAATCAGCCCCAGCATTTT
>NA|TRBJ2-5|14|TRBD2|TRBV5-1
CASSSGTSSETQYF
TGCGCCAGCAGCTCCGGGACTAGCAGCGAGACCCAGTACTTC
>NA|TRBJ2-1|13|NA|TRBV28
CASSLGVEFEQFF
TGTGCCAGCAGTTTAGGGGTCGAATTTGAGCAGTTCTTC
>NA|TRBJ1-2|15|TRBD1|TRBV27
CASSPGQGGWHGYTF
TGTGCCAGCAGCCCAGGACAGGGGGGTTGGCATGGCTACACCTTC
>NA|TRBJ1-2|16|NA|TRBV4-1
CASSQDLAGARNGYTF
TGCGCCAGCAGCCAAGATTTGGCGGGGGCGCGAAATGGCTACACCTTC
>NA|TRBJ2-1|13|NA|TRBV7-9
CASRAVPYNEQFF
TGTGCCAGCAGAGCGGTCCCCTACAATGAGCAGTTCTTC
>NA|TRBJ1-2|13|NA|TRBV6-5
CASSYLDGAGYTF
TGTGCCAGCAGTTACCTGGACGGGGCTGGCTACACCTTC
>few|TRBJ2-5|8|NA|TRBV21-1
CARETQYF
TGTGCCAGGGAGACCCAGTACTTC
>NA|TRBJ2-5|11|NA|TRBV29-1
CSATGPQGGYF
TGCAGCGCTACGGGACCTCAAGGCGGGTACTTC
>once|TRBJ1-1|14|TRBD1|TRBV29-1
CSALGGTGWTEAFF
TGCAGCGCCCTAGGCGGGACAGGATGGACCGAAGCTTTCTTT
>few|TRBJ2-5|15|TRBD2|TRBV20-1
CSATKLAGAGETQYF
TGCAGTGCTACAAAACTAGCGGGGGCCGGAGAGACCCAGTACTTC
>NA|TRBJ2-7|14|TRBD1|TRBV5-1
CASNAGGLDYEQYF
TGCGCCAGTAACGCAGGGGGTTTGGACTACGAGCAGTACTTC
>NA|TRBJ2-2|17|TRBD2|TRBV5-1
CASSPELGLVSSGELFF
TGCGCCAGCAGCCCCGAATTGGGACTAGTCTCTTCCGGGGAGCTGTTTTTT
>NA|TRBJ1-3|14|NA|TRBV28
CASSLYRSGNTIYF
TGTGCCAGCAGTTTATACCGCTCTGGAAACACCATATATTTT
>NA|TRBJ2-3|13|NA|TRBV6-1
CASMVGGTDTQYF
TGTGCCAGCATGGTCGGAGGCACAGATACGCAGTATTTT
>NA|TRBJ2-1|16|TRBD2|TRBV11-2
CASSLVGTSRDNEQFF
TGTGCCAGCAGCCTGGTAGGGACTAGCCGAGACAATGAGCAGTTCTTC
>NA|TRBJ1-4|14|NA|TRBV3-1
CASSYKGHNEKLFF
TGTGCCAGCAGCTACAAGGGCCATAATGAAAAACTGTTTTTT
>NA|TRBJ2-3|14|NA|TRBV20-1
CSASSGGDTDTQYF
TGCAGTGCTAGTTCGGGGGGCGACACAGATACGCAGTATTTT
>NA|TRBJ2-1|15|TRBD1|TRBV10-3
CAIRPGTGGNYEQFF
TGTGCCATCAGACCCGGGACAGGGGGCAACTACGAGCAGTTCTTC
>NA|TRBJ2-7|14|NA|TRBV6-2/TRBV6-3
CASSEDETAPEQYF
TGTGCCAGCAGTGAAGACGAAACAGCTCCCGAGCAGTACTTC
>many|TRBJ1-2|16|NA|TRBV20-1
CSASVVSDMRNYGYTF
TGCAGTGCTAGCGTCGTGTCAGACATGAGAAACTATGGCTACACCTTC